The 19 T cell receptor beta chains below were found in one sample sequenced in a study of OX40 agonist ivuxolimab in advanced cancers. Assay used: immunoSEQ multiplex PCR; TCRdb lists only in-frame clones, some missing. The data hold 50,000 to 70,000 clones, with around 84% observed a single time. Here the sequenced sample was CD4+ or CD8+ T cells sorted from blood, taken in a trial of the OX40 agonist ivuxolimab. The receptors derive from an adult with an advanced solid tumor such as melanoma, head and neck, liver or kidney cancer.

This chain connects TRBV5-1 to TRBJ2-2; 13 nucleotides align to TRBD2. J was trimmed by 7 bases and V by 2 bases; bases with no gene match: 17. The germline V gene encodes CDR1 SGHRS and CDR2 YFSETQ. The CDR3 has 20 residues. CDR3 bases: TGCGCCAGCAGCTTCCGCGGACAGCCGGGACTAGCGGGATCTGGCGGGGAGCTGTTTTTT. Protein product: CASSFRGQPGLAGSGGELFF.

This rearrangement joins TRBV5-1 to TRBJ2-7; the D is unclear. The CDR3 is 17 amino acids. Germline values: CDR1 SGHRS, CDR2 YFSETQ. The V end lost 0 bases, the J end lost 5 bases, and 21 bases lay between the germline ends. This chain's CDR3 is CASSLASGPAGDDEQYF. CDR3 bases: TGCGCCAGCAGCTTGGCCTCCGGGCCAGCCGGCGACGACGAGCAGTACTTC.

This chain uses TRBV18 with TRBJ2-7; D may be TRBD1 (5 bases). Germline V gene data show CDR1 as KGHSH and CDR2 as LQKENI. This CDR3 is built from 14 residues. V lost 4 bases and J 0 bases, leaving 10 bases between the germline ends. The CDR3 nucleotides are TGTGCCAGCTCACTAGGGGCCGTCTCCTACGAGCAGTACTTC. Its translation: CASSLGAVSYEQYF.

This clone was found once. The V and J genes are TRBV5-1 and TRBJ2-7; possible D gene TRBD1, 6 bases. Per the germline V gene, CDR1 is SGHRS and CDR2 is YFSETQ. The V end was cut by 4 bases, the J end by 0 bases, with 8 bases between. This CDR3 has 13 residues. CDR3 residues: CASSPDSSYEQYF. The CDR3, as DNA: TGCGCCAGCAGCCCGGACAGCTCCTACGAGCAGTACTTC.

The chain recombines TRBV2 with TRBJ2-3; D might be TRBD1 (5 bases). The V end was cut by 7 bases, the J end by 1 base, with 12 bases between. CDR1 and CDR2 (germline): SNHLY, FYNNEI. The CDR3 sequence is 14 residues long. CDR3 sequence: CASKEGVGTDTQYF. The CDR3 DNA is TGTGCCAGCAAGGAAGGGGTGGGCACAGATACGCAGTATTTT.

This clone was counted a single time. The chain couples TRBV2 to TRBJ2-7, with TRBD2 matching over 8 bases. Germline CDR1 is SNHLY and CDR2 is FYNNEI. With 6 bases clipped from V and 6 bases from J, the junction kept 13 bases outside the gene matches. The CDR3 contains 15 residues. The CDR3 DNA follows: TGTGCCAGCAGCCCGGGACTAGGGTTTTTCAGCGAGCAGTACTTC. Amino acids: CASSPGLGFFSEQYF.

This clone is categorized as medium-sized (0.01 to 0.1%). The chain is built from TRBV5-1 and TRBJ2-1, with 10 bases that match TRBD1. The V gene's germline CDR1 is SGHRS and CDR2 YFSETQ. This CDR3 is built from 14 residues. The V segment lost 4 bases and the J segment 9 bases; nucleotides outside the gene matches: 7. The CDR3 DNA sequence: TGCGCCAGCAGCGGAACCGGGACAGGGGCTGAGCAGTTCTTC. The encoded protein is CASSGTGTGAEQFF.

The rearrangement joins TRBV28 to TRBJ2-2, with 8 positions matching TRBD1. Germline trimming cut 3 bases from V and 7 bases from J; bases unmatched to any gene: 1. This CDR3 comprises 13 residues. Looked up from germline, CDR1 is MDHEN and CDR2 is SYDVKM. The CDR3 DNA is TGTGCCAGCAGTTTGACAGGGGTCGGGGAGCTGTTTTTT. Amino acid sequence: CASSLTGVGELFF.

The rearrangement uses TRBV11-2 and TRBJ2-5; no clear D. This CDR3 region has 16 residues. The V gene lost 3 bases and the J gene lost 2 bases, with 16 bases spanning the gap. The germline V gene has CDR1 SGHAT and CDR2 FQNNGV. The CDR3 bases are TGTGCCAGCAGCTTCTCAACTTCATTTGGGCAAGAGACCCAGTACTTC. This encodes CASSFSTSFGQETQYF.

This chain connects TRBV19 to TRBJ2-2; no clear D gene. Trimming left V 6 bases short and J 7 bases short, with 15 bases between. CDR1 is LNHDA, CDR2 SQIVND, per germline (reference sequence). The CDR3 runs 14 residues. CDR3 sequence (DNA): TGTGCCAGTAGACCCCGACTTGACGTCGGGGAGCTGTTTTTT. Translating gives CASRPRLDVGELFF.

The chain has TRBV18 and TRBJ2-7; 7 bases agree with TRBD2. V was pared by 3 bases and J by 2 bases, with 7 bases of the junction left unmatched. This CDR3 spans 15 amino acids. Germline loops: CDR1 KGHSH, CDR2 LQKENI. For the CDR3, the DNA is TGTGCCAGCTCACCGGGAGGGGCCGTTACCTACGAGCAGTACTTC. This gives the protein CASSPGGAVTYEQYF.

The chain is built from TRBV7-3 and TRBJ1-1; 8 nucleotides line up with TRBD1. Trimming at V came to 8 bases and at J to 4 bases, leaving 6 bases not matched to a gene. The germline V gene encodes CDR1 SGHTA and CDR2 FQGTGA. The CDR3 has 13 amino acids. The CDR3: CASGQGAFTEAFF. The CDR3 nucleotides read TGTGCCAGCGGTCAGGGGGCGTTCACTGAAGCTTTCTTT.

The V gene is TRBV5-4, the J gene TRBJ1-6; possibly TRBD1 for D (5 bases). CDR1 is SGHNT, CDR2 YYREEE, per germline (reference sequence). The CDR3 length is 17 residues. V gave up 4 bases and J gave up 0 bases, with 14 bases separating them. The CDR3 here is CASSPGGSSSYNSPLHF. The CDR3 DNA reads TGTGCCAGCAGCCCGGGGGGGTCGAGCTCCTATAATTCACCCCTCCACTTT.

CDR3 in DNA: TGCGCCAGCAGCCAAGCGGGACAGGGAGGTCGAGGGGCCAACGTCCTGACTTTC. This encodes CASSQAGQGGRGANVLTF. The gene calls are TRBV4-1 and TRBJ2-6, with 9 bases fitting TRBD1. The V gene end was trimmed by 1 base and the J gene end by 4 bases; junction bases not matched to a gene: 8. CDR1 is MGHRA and CDR2 is YSYEKL in the germline V gene. CDR3 length: 18 amino acids.

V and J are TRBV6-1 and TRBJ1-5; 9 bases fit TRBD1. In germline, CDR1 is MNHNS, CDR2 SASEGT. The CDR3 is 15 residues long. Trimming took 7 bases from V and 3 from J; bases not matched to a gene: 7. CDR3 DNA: TGTGCCAGCACAATGGGACAGGGATCCAATCAGCCCCAGCATTTT. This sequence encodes CASTMGQGSNQPQHF.

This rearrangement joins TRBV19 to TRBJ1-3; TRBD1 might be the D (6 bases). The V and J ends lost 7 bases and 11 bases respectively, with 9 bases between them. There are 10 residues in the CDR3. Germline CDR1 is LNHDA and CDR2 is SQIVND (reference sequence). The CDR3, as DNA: TGTGCCAGTAAGGGGGGCCCCATATATTTT. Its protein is CASKGGPIYF.

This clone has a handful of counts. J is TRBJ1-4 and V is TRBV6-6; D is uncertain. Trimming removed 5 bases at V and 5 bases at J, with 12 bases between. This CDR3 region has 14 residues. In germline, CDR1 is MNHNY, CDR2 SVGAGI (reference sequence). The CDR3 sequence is CASSPSGWNEKLFF. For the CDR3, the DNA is TGTGCCAGCAGTCCCTCGGGTTGGAATGAAAAACTGTTTTTT.

CDR3 sequence: CAWSGDNPNSYEQYF. CDR3 DNA: TGTGCCTGGAGTGGGGACAATCCAAACTCCTACGAGCAGTACTTC. The rearrangement joins TRBV30 to TRBJ2-7; perhaps TRBD1 as D (6 bases). Trimming left V 1 base short and J 0 bases short, with 13 bases between. Germline CDR1 is GTSNPN and CDR2 is SVGIG (reference sequence). This CDR3 region has 15 residues.

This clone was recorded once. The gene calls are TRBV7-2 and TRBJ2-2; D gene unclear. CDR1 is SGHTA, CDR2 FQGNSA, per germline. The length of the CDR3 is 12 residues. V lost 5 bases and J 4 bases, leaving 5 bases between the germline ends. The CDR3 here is CASSQFTGELFF. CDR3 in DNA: TGTGCCAGCAGCCAATTCACCGGGGAGCTGTTTTTT. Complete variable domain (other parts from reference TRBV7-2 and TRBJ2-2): GAGVSQSPSNKVTEKGKDVELRCDPISGHTALYWYRQSLGQGLEFLIYFQGNSAPDKSGLPSDRFSAERTGGSVSTLTIQRTQQEDSAVYLCASSQFTGELFFGEGSRLTVL.